The 5 T cell receptor beta chains listed next were all sequenced from one sample in a study of radiation and T cells in renal cell carcinoma. Libraries were prepared by immunoSEQ multiplex PCR; TCRdb keeps only in-frame clonotypes and omits some of them. The sample holds 150,000 or so clones, 88% seen once. The sample's time point: baseline pretreatment blood. Treatment here: 15 Gy SBRT to primary tumor, nephrectomy 4 weeks later. Sequencing used blood, obtained from a patient whose treatment included radiotherapy and nephrectomy. Every receptor here comes from an older woman with renal cell carcinoma.

This chain links TRBV5-8 with TRBJ1-5; D is uncertain. This CDR3 spans 15 amino acids. V was shortened by 4 bases and J by 1 base, with 12 bases between the two germline ends. Germline V gives CDR1 SGHTS, CDR2 YDEGEE. CDR3 coding DNA: TGTGCCAGCAGCGAGTCCTCGGGGAGCAATCAGCCCCAGCATTTT. It yields the protein CASSESSGSNQPQHF. Full variable domain (outside the CDR3, taken from reference TRBV5-8 and TRBJ1-5): EAGVTQSPTHLIKTRGQQATLRCSPISGHTSVYWYQQALGLGLQFLLWYDEGEERNRGNFPPRFSGRQFPNYSSELNVNALELEDSALYLCASSESSGSNQPQHFGDGTRLSIL.

The chain employs TRBV2 and TRBJ1-4, with 10 bases aligning to TRBD1. The CDR3 extends over 15 amino acids. Germline CDR1 SNHLY, CDR2 FYNNEI. V lost 1 base and J lost 5; bases outside the gene matches: 1. The CDR3 sequence: CASSEGGQGNEKLFF. The CDR3 nucleotides read TGTGCCAGCAGTGAAGGGGGACAGGGGAATGAAAAACTGTTTTTT.

This chain joins TRBV5-1 and TRBJ1-1, with D perhaps matching TRBD1 (5 bases). Germline lookup yields CDR1 SGHRS and CDR2 YFSETQ. This CDR3 is 14 amino acids long. V was cut by 4 bases and J by 2 bases, with 12 bases left in between. CDR3 DNA: TGCGCCAGCAGCGACGGGGCGTCTAACACTGAAGCTTTCTTT. Protein product: CASSDGASNTEAFF. The full variable domain, its missing parts supplied by reference TRBV5-1 and TRBJ1-1, is KAGVTQTPRYLIKTRGQQVTLSCSPISGHRSVSWYQQTPGQGLQFLFEYFSETQRNKGNFPGRFSGRQFSNSRSEMNVSTLELGDSALYLCASSDGASNTEAFFGQGTRLTVV.

The V and J genes are TRBV9 and TRBJ2-7; D uncertain. CDR1 is SGDLS and CDR2 is YYNGEE in the germline V gene. This CDR3 has 12 residues. Trimming took 0 bases from V and 7 from J, leaving 8 bases between them. The DNA of the CDR3 is TGTGCCAGCAGCGTAGGTATAGGGGAGCAGTACTTC. It translates to CASSVGIGEQYF.

This chain uses TRBV19 with TRBJ2-7; 11 nucleotides match TRBD1. The CDR3 runs 15 residues. Germline V gene sequence: CDR1 LNHDA, CDR2 SQIVND (reference sequence). V shed 3 bases, J shed 3 bases, and the junction held 4 bases outside the gene matches. Written as DNA, the CDR3 is TGTGCCAGTAGTATTGGCGGGACAGGGGGCTACGAGCAGTACTTC. It encodes CASSIGGTGGYEQYF.